This TCR beta chain derives from a study of CD8+ T cells in alopecia areata (dated by TCRdb to between 2018 and 2020). Regarding the study in general: The treated patients took part in an open-label pilot trial in which moderate-to-severe alopecia areata was treated with oral tofacitinib at 5 to 10 mg twice daily. To study T cell clonal expansion in alopecia areata, the researchers applied high-throughput TCRbeta sequencing to both the C3H/HeJ mouse model and human patients. In humans, TCRbeta sequencing was performed on scalp tissue and on sorted CD4+ and CD8+ peripheral blood T cells from healthy controls and from patients with patchy or totalis/universalis alopecia areata. Disease severity in treated patients was measured with the SALT score, which quantifies the percentage of affected scalp surface area. RNA was obtained with the PAXgene miRNA kit for fixed scalp, the miRNeasy kit for PBMCs, and the RNeasy kit for mouse skin. Biopsies were taken from tofacitinib-treated patients at baseline and at 4 and 24 weeks of treatment, and a later scalp biopsy was taken in several of the tofacitinib-treated patients. Tofacitinib was administered for 6 to 18 months, and 6 months of follow-up off drug were then conducted to assess delayed response and recurrence. Scalp clonality was compared among normal scalp (n=4), patchy alopecia areata scalp (n=8), and alopecia totalis/universalis scalp (n=8). TCRbeta CDR3 regions were amplified by immunoSEQ multiplex PCR with 35 Vbeta forward and 13 Jbeta reverse primers.

V lost 0 bases and J lost 5 bases; the stretch between them is 16 bases long. There are 16 amino acids in the CDR3, from cysteine to phenylalanine inclusive. The kept DNA is CDR3 alone, 48 bases in frame from the first base. Via the germline V gene, CDR1 is SNHLY and CDR2 FYNNEI. The time point label, as the study defines it: roughly 27 days on oral tofacitinib. The treatment or condition label of this sample denotes: oral pan-JAK inhibitor, 5-10 mg twice daily. Peripheral blood and lesional scalp punch biopsies were obtained from patients with alopecia areata. PBMCs were isolated by density centrifugation and stained for CD3, CD4 and CD8, after which CD4+ and CD8+ T cells were sorted on a FACSAria. Receptor amplification or capture employed the immunoSEQ multiplex PCR assay. To provide template for TCR sequencing, every sample had RNA extracted and reverse transcribed into cDNA. First-strand cDNA was synthesized with SuperScript III using a 2:1 mix of oligo-dT and random hexamers. A synthetic immune receptor repertoire was used to gauge amplification bias, and whatever bias remained was removed computationally. As for the original processing: Raw reads were preprocessed to remove errors, and CDR3 was defined according to IMGT conventions as the region from the conserved cysteine to phenylalanine. Clonality was calculated as 1 minus Shannon entropy normalized by log2 of the number of productive unique TCRs. Scalp TCRbeta sequences were cross-referenced with sorted blood CD4 and CD8 repertoires so that the CD4 or CD8 identity of scalp clones could be inferred. TCRdb took over this immuneACCESS table, retaining in-frame rearrangements with V and J assigned. Such tables are incomplete; in checked studies, under half of the missing clones stem from an unresolved V gene, and the remainder is unexplained. The DNA gave D and trimming, while V, J and clone size come from that table. The sample contains about 140,000 clones, about 86% of them found a single time. The top ten clones comprise around 13% of the sample.

Regarding this clone: Its antigen target is currently unknown. No base-level quality is on record; no much larger clone is a single base apart.

Broader findings and caveats from the paper: Because the treated cohort was small and had just a single nonresponder, larger studies are needed to establish links between baseline CD8+ expansion and response. Tofacitinib significantly decreased scalp clonality and the number of expanded CD8+ clones among the top 100 scalp clones. Many expanded lesional clones were found to persist in scalp and blood during tofacitinib treatment, and relapse after treatment cessation may be partly explained by this persistence. Higher clonality and more expanded CD8+ clones were observed in lesional scalp than in normal scalp, particularly in alopecia totalis/universalis, a finding suggestive of antigenic drive. Unlike mouse skin, which is dominated by gammadelta T cells, normal human skin has resident alphabeta T cells that are also sequenced, and this complicates analysis of the scalp TCR repertoire. Compared with mice, TCR sequences shared between patients were less clear, possibly partly because of HLA diversity across the patient population.

This clonotype originated in a human donor with alopecia areata. The chain couples TRBV2 to TRBJ2-5, with the D gene not confidently named. Sequences were derived from CD8+ T cells sorted from blood, sampled at week 4, from a patient treated with tofacitinib. The CDR3 protein is CASSEALRTLWETQYF. Read as DNA, the sequence is TGTGCCAGCAGTGAAGCGCTTCGTACCTTGTGGGAGACCCAGTACTTC.